A selection of T cell receptor beta chains follows, all from one sample in a study of cytomegalovirus exposure and HLA in healthy donors. TCRdb's table, derived via immunoSEQ multiplex PCR, lists solely in-frame clones and lacks some. This sample has under 150,000 clones; 80% to 90% occur once, and the top ten carry roughly 4.3%. The specimen sequenced was PBMCs. The receptors were sampled from a woman aged 40 to 49 in good health and CMV-seropositive. Each CDR3 is given with its conserved first and last residue. D genes are given only for firm matches. Not all rows give a size; the values are once, few, many and, for expanded clones, a class.

j_gene	v_gene	abundance	d_gene	CDR3nt	CDR3aa
TRBJ2-7	TRBV7-2	-	TRBD2	TGTGCCAGCAGCTTGACTAGCGGGGGGGGCCACGAGCAGTACTTC	CASSLTSGGGHEQYF
TRBJ1-1	TRBV19	-	TRBD1	TGTGCCAGTAGTATAGTCCGGGACAGACTTGAAGCTTTCTTT	CASSIVRDRLEAFF
TRBJ2-7	TRBV6-6	few	TRBD2	TGTGCCAGCAGTTCATTACTAGCGGGAGTAGGCGAGCAGTACTTC	CASSSLLAGVGEQYF
TRBJ2-7	TRBV9	-	TRBD2	TGTGCCAGCAGCTTTAGCGGGAGTATAGACGAGCAGTACTTC	CASSFSGSIDEQYF
TRBJ1-5	TRBV6-5	-	-	TGTGCCAGCAGTCCTCTCACAGGGAGCAATCAGCCCCAGCATTTT	CASSPLTGSNQPQHF
TRBJ2-1	TRBV7-3	-	TRBD2	TGTGCCAGCAGCCCTGTAGCGGGCCGGGCGGGTGAGCAGTTCTTC	CASSPVAGRAGEQFF
TRBJ1-4	TRBV2	-	TRBD1	TGTGCCAGCTGGACAGGGAGAGGGGAAAAACTGTTTTTT	CASWTGRGEKLFF
TRBJ2-1	TRBV30	-	-	TGTGCCTGGCGTCCCACAGGGTCCTACAATGAGCAGTTCTTC	CAWRPTGSYNEQFF
TRBJ2-7	TRBV5-4	-	TRBD1	TGTGCCAGCAGCACATCGGGGGACAGGGGCTACGAGCAGTACTTC	CASSTSGDRGYEQYF
TRBJ2-7	TRBV7-8	once	TRBD1	TGTGCCAGCAGCTCCCCTTGGGGGACAGGAGTACCCGAGCAGTACTTC	CASSSPWGTGVPEQYF
TRBJ2-6	TRBV7-3	-	TRBD1	TGTGCCAGCAGCTCGGGGGACAGGGTTCTCTCTGGGGCCAACGTCCTGACTTTC	CASSSGDRVLSGANVLTF
TRBJ2-2	TRBV19	-	TRBD2	TGTGCCAGTAGGGAAATAGCGGGAAAGAACACCGGGGAGCTGTTTTTT	CASREIAGKNTGELFF
TRBJ2-7	TRBV29-1	-	TRBD2	TGCAGCGTAGCCCAGGTAGCGGGACGGGTCTACGAGCAGTACTTC	CSVAQVAGRVYEQYF
TRBJ1-2	TRBV5-8	-	-	TGTGCCAGCAGCCCCGCCAGGGACTATGGCTACACCTTC	CASSPARDYGYTF
TRBJ1-3	TRBV2	-	-	TGTGCCAGCAGTCCTCGGTCTCTAAAAACTGGAAACACCATATATTTT	CASSPRSLKTGNTIYF
TRBJ2-1	TRBV5-1	-	TRBD2	TGCGCCAGCGAGACTGGGACTAGCGGGTACAATGAGCAGTTCTTC	CASETGTSGYNEQFF
TRBJ2-3	TRBV6-1	-	TRBD2	TGTGCCAGCAGTTCTCTAGCGGGAGATATAGGTACGCAGTATTTT	CASSSLAGDIGTQYF
TRBJ2-4	TRBV28	-	TRBD2	TGTGCCAGCAGTTTCCCAGCGGGGGGGAACATTCAGTACTTC	CASSFPAGGNIQYF
TRBJ2-3	TRBV30	-	-	TGTGCCTGGAGTCACGGAGCTAGCACAGATACGCAGTATTTT	CAWSHGASTDTQYF
TRBJ1-4	TRBV11-3	once	TRBD1	TGTGCCAGCAAGGGACAGGTTAATGAAAAACTGTTTTTT	CASKGQVNEKLFF
TRBJ2-1	TRBV28	-	TRBD1	TGTGCCAGCAGTCTCTGGACAGGGGGGAATGAGCAGTTCTTC	CASSLWTGGNEQFF
TRBJ1-1	TRBV9	-	-	TGTGCCAGCAGCGTAGGACATCAAGGGGTCGCTGAAGCTTTCTTT	CASSVGHQGVAEAFF
TRBJ2-2	TRBV6-5	-	-	TGTGCCAGCAGTGGGGGACAGAACACCGGGGAGCTGTTTTTT	CASSGGQNTGELFF
TRBJ2-3	TRBV7-9	-	-	TGTGCCAGCAGCTTCCAGACTAACGGGCTCACAGATACGCAGTATTTT	CASSFQTNGLTDTQYF
TRBJ1-4	TRBV6-5	-	-	TGTGCCAGCAGTTGGGGGCAGGGTAGAGAAAAACTGTTTTTT	CASSWGQGREKLFF
TRBJ2-7	TRBV4-1	-	TRBD1	TGCGCCAGCAGCACAAGACAGGGACCCTACGAGCAGTACTTC	CASSTRQGPYEQYF
TRBJ1-3	TRBV19	once	-	TGTGCCAGTAGTGTCGACAGCCTCTCTTCTCCTGGAAACACCATATATTTT	CASSVDSLSSPGNTIYF
TRBJ2-7	TRBV29-1	-	-	TGCAGCGTTCTAGCATACTCCTACGAGCAGTACTTC	CSVLAYSYEQYF